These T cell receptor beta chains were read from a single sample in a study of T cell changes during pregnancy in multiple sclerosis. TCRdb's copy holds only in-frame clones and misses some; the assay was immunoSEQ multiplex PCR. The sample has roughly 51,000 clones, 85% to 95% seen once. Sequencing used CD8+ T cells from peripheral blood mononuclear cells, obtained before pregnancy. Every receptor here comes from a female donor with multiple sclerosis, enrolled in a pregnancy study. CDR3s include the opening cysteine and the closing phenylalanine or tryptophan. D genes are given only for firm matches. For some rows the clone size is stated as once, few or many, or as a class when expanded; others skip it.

CDR3 protein: CASSQVAGSWDEQFF; CDR3 DNA: TGCGCCAGCAGCCAGGTAGCGGGGAGTTGGGATGAGCAGTTCTTC; J gene: TRBJ2-1; V gene: TRBV4-3; clone size: .; D gene: TRBD2
CDR3 protein: CASRSGLAGDNEQFF; CDR3 DNA: TGTGCCAGCAGATCCGGACTAGCGGGAGACAATGAGCAGTTCTTC; J gene: TRBJ2-1; V gene: TRBV27; clone size: .; D gene: TRBD2
CDR3 protein: CASSSQGSYNEQFF; CDR3 DNA: TGTGCCAGCAGTTCACAGGGGTCCTACAATGAGCAGTTCTTC; J gene: TRBJ2-1; V gene: TRBV27; clone size: .; D gene: TRBD1
CDR3 protein: CASSANSLSSYNEQFF; CDR3 DNA: TGTGCCAGCAGTGCCAATAGCCTTAGCTCCTACAATGAGCAGTTCTTC; J gene: TRBJ2-1; V gene: TRBV27; clone size: .; D gene: .
CDR3 protein: CASGRGQGTVNEQFF; CDR3 DNA: TGCGCCAGCGGCCGGGGACAGGGTACAGTCAATGAGCAGTTCTTC; J gene: TRBJ2-1; V gene: TRBV5-1; clone size: once; D gene: TRBD1
CDR3 protein: CASSGLAGGETQYF; CDR3 DNA: TGTGCCAGCAGTGGACTAGCGGGGGGAGAGACCCAGTACTTC; J gene: TRBJ2-5; V gene: TRBV6-4; clone size: .; D gene: TRBD2
CDR3 protein: CASSEDRGETEAFF; CDR3 DNA: TGTGCCAGCAGTGAAGACAGGGGAGAAACTGAAGCTTTCTTT; J gene: TRBJ1-1; V gene: TRBV2; clone size: .; D gene: TRBD1
CDR3 protein: CASSPNGHYEQYF; CDR3 DNA: TGTGCCAGTAGTCCGAACGGTCACTACGAGCAGTACTTC; J gene: TRBJ2-7; V gene: TRBV19; clone size: .; D gene: .
CDR3 protein: CAWSVRAGDLNVNYNEQFF; CDR3 DNA: TGTGCCTGGAGTGTACGGGCAGGGGACCTAAACGTAAACTACAATGAGCAGTTCTTC; J gene: TRBJ2-1; V gene: TRBV30; clone size: .; D gene: .
CDR3 protein: CASSYRDRGIGETQYF; CDR3 DNA: TGTGCCAGCAGCTACAGGGACAGGGGGATTGGAGAGACCCAGTACTTC; J gene: TRBJ2-5; V gene: TRBV7-9; clone size: .; D gene: TRBD1
CDR3 protein: CSVEAPAQGDTEAFF; CDR3 DNA: TGCAGCGTTGAGGCCCCCGCTCAGGGGGACACTGAAGCTTTCTTT; J gene: TRBJ1-1; V gene: TRBV29-1; clone size: .; D gene: TRBD1
CDR3 protein: CASSFRDSQRDEQYF; CDR3 DNA: TGTGCCAGCAGCTTCCGGGACAGCCAAAGGGACGAGCAGTACTTC; J gene: TRBJ2-7; V gene: TRBV12-1; clone size: .; D gene: .
CDR3 protein: CASSHGQALNNEQFF; CDR3 DNA: TGCGCCAGCAGCCACGGACAGGCGCTTAACAATGAGCAGTTCTTC; J gene: TRBJ2-1; V gene: TRBV4-3; clone size: .; D gene: TRBD1
CDR3 protein: CASSPIPGTVDYTF; CDR3 DNA: TGTGCCAGCAGTCCAATCCCCGGGACAGTAGACTACACCTTC; J gene: TRBJ1-2; V gene: TRBV28; clone size: .; D gene: TRBD1
CDR3 protein: CASGYSGSYEQYF; CDR3 DNA: TGTGCCAGTGGGTATAGCGGGAGCTACGAGCAGTACTTC; J gene: TRBJ2-7; V gene: TRBV19; clone size: .; D gene: TRBD2
CDR3 protein: CASSEARQGFLGKNIQYF; CDR3 DNA: TGTGCCAGCAGTGAAGCGAGACAGGGCTTTTTAGGTAAAAACATTCAGTACTTC; J gene: TRBJ2-4; V gene: TRBV6-1; clone size: once; D gene: TRBD1
CDR3 protein: CASSLRLAGAGELFF; CDR3 DNA: TGTGCCAGCAGCTTAAGGCTAGCGGGAGCCGGGGAGCTGTTTTTT; J gene: TRBJ2-2; V gene: TRBV7-8; clone size: .; D gene: TRBD2
CDR3 protein: CASSDRGNEQFF; CDR3 DNA: TGTGCCAGCAGTGACAGGGGAAATGAGCAGTTCTTC; J gene: TRBJ2-1; V gene: TRBV27; clone size: .; D gene: TRBD1
CDR3 protein: CASTNQGPNQPQHF; CDR3 DNA: TGTGCCAGCACCAACCAGGGGCCAAATCAGCCCCAGCATTTT; J gene: TRBJ1-5; V gene: TRBV27; clone size: .; D gene: .
CDR3 protein: CASSKKAWAQEEKLFF; CDR3 DNA: TGTGCCAGCAGCAAAAAGGCGTGGGCTCAGGAAGAAAAACTGTTTTTT; J gene: TRBJ1-4; V gene: TRBV13; clone size: .; D gene: .
CDR3 protein: CASKELRGTGTGDITEAFF; CDR3 DNA: TGTGCCAGCAAAGAATTAAGGGGAACCGGGACAGGGGACATCACTGAAGCTTTCTTT; J gene: TRBJ1-1; V gene: TRBV7-9; clone size: .; D gene: TRBD1
CDR3 protein: CASSFLRGHDTQYF; CDR3 DNA: TGTGCCAGCAGTTTCTTAAGGGGTCACGATACGCAGTATTTT; J gene: TRBJ2-3; V gene: TRBV27; clone size: .; D gene: .
CDR3 protein: CASSIVGAMNTEAFF; CDR3 DNA: TGTGCCAGTAGTATAGTAGGAGCCATGAACACTGAAGCTTTCTTT; J gene: TRBJ1-1; V gene: TRBV19; clone size: .; D gene: .
CDR3 protein: CASSARTITDTQYF; CDR3 DNA: TGTGCCAGTAGTGCCCGGACTATCACAGATACGCAGTATTTT; J gene: TRBJ2-3; V gene: TRBV19; clone size: .; D gene: .
CDR3 protein: CAWSVSSGPAYEQYF; CDR3 DNA: TGTGCCTGGAGTGTAAGTAGCGGGCCAGCCTACGAGCAGTACTTC; J gene: TRBJ2-7; V gene: TRBV30; clone size: .; D gene: TRBD2
CDR3 protein: CASSEDRATDTQYF; CDR3 DNA: TGTGCCAGCAGTGAGGACAGGGCCACAGATACGCAGTATTTT; J gene: TRBJ2-3; V gene: TRBV6-4; clone size: .; D gene: TRBD1
CDR3 protein: CASSKGPPGQHTDTQYF; CDR3 DNA: TGTGCCAGCAGCAAAGGTCCACCCGGACAACACACAGATACGCAGTATTTT; J gene: TRBJ2-3; V gene: TRBV21-1; clone size: .; D gene: .
CDR3 protein: CAWSPPGGLDEKLFF; CDR3 DNA: TGTGCCTGGAGTCCACCGGGGGGGCTGGATGAAAAACTGTTTTTT; J gene: TRBJ1-4; V gene: TRBV30; clone size: .; D gene: .
CDR3 protein: CASSSQGLAEQFF; CDR3 DNA: TGTGCCAGCAGCTCTCAGGGACTAGCGGAGCAGTTCTTC; J gene: TRBJ2-1; V gene: TRBV7-9; clone size: .; D gene: TRBD2
CDR3 protein: CASSLYLAGSYNEQFF; CDR3 DNA: TGTGCCAGCAGCTTGTATCTAGCGGGGTCCTACAATGAGCAGTTCTTC; J gene: TRBJ2-1; V gene: TRBV5-8; clone size: .; D gene: TRBD2
CDR3 protein: CASRLTALDRLRYEQYF; CDR3 DNA: TGTGCCAGCAGGCTTACGGCTCTGGACAGACTACGCTACGAGCAGTACTTC; J gene: TRBJ2-7; V gene: TRBV7-8; clone size: .; D gene: .
CDR3 protein: CASSLYSGEQYF; CDR3 DNA: TGTGCCAGCAGCTTATACAGTGGCGAGCAGTACTTC; J gene: TRBJ2-7; V gene: TRBV11-1; clone size: .; D gene: .
CDR3 protein: CASRLEDRLSETQYF; CDR3 DNA: TGTGCCAGCAGACTAGAAGACAGGCTGTCAGAGACCCAGTACTTC; J gene: TRBJ2-5; V gene: TRBV28; clone size: once; D gene: .
CDR3 protein: CASSGTGVYQYF; CDR3 DNA: TGTGCCAGCAGTGGAACAGGAGTGTACCAGTACTTC; J gene: TRBJ2-5; V gene: TRBV6-6; clone size: .; D gene: .
CDR3 protein: CASSVSGTSGWTGELFF; CDR3 DNA: TGTGCCAGCAGCGTCTCCGGGACTAGCGGGTGGACCGGGGAGCTGTTTTTT; J gene: TRBJ2-2; V gene: TRBV9; clone size: .; D gene: TRBD2
CDR3 protein: CASSLVGTGEVSWSNYNEQFF; CDR3 DNA: TGCGCCAGCAGCTTGGTAGGGACAGGGGAAGTAAGTTGGTCAAACTACAATGAGCAGTTCTTC; J gene: TRBJ2-1; V gene: TRBV5-1; clone size: .; D gene: TRBD1
CDR3 protein: CASRVCWGIYGYTF; CDR3 DNA: TGTGCCAGCAGGGTATGTTGGGGCATCTATGGCTACACCTTC; J gene: TRBJ1-2; V gene: TRBV6-4; clone size: .; D gene: .
CDR3 protein: CASSLPGWAGPNTGELFF; CDR3 DNA: TGTGCCAGCAGTTTACCGGGGTGGGCGGGGCCGAACACCGGGGAGCTGTTTTTT; J gene: TRBJ2-2; V gene: TRBV27; clone size: .; D gene: .
CDR3 protein: CASSFSRDRGHFQPQHF; CDR3 DNA: TGTGCCAGCAGTTTCAGCCGGGACAGGGGGCATTTTCAGCCCCAGCATTTT; J gene: TRBJ1-5; V gene: TRBV27; clone size: once; D gene: TRBD1
CDR3 protein: CASSVDQDSGGEQFF; CDR3 DNA: TGTGCCAGCAGTGTCGACCAAGATAGCGGGGGTGAGCAGTTCTTC; J gene: TRBJ2-1; V gene: TRBV6-4; clone size: .; D gene: TRBD2
CDR3 protein: CASSLGTDTYEQYF; CDR3 DNA: TGTGCCAGTAGTTTGGGGACAGACACCTACGAGCAGTACTTC; J gene: TRBJ2-7; V gene: TRBV19; clone size: .; D gene: TRBD1
CDR3 protein: CASSDSSGMDTEAFF; CDR3 DNA: TGTGCCAGCAGTGACTCATCAGGGATGGATACTGAAGCTTTCTTT; J gene: TRBJ1-1; V gene: TRBV6-4; clone size: .; D gene: .
CDR3 protein: CASSIKSLGTEAFF; CDR3 DNA: TGTGCCAGTAGTATTAAATCTCTCGGGACTGAAGCTTTCTTT; J gene: TRBJ1-1; V gene: TRBV19; clone size: .; D gene: .
CDR3 protein: CASSKLAGGFYEQYF; CDR3 DNA: TGTGCCAGCAGTAAACTAGCGGGAGGTTTCTACGAGCAGTACTTC; J gene: TRBJ2-7; V gene: TRBV28; clone size: .; D gene: TRBD2
CDR3 protein: CASSDAPGQGVSYEQYF; CDR3 DNA: TGTGCCAGCAGTGACGCCCCGGGACAGGGGGTTTCCTACGAGCAGTACTTC; J gene: TRBJ2-7; V gene: TRBV5-6; clone size: .; D gene: TRBD1
CDR3 protein: CASSPGDRGIDEQFF; CDR3 DNA: TGTGCCAGCTCACCAGGGGACAGGGGGATCGATGAGCAGTTCTTC; J gene: TRBJ2-1; V gene: TRBV18; clone size: .; D gene: TRBD1
CDR3 protein: CASSPPPGGAGNEQFF; CDR3 DNA: TGTGCCAGCAGCCCTCCACCAGGGGGCGCGGGCAATGAGCAGTTCTTC; J gene: TRBJ2-1; V gene: TRBV7-9; clone size: .; D gene: TRBD1